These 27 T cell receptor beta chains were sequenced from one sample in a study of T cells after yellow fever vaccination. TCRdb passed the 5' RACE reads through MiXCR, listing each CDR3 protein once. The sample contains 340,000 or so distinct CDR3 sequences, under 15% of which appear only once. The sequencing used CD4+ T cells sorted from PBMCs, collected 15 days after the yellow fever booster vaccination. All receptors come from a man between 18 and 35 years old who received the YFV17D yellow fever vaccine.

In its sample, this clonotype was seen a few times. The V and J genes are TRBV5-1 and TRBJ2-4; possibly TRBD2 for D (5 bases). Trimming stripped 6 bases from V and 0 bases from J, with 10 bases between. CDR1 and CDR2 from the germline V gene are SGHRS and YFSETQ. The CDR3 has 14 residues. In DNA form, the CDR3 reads TGCGCCAGCAAGGAGGAACTAGCCAAAAACATTCAGTACTTC. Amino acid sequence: CASKEELAKNIQYF.

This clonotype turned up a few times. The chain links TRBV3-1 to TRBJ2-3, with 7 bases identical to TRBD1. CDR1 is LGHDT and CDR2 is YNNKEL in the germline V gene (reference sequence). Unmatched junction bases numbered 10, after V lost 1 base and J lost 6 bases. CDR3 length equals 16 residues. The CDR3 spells CASSQGQGLGADTQYF. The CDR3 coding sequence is TGTGCCAGCAGCCAAGGACAGGGTTTAGGTGCGGATACGCAGTATTTT.

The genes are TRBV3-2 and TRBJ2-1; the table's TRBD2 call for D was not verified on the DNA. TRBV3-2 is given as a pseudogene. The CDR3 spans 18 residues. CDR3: CASSQEERGAIPANEQFF. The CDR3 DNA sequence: TGTGCCAGCAGCCAAGAAGAGCGGGGGGCCATTCCCGCCAATGAGCAGTTCTTC.

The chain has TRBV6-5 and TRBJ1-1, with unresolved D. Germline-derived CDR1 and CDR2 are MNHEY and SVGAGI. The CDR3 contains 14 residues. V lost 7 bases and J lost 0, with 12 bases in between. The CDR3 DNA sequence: TGTGCCAGCAACGGACCGGGGATGAACACTGAAGCTTTCTTT. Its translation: CASNGPGMNTEAFF.

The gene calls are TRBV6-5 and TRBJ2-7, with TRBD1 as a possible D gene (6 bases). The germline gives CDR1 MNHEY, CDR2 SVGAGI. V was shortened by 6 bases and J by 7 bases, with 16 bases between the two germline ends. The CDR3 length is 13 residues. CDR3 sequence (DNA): TGTGCCAGCAGGAGGACAGCAGATAGGGAGCAGTACTTC. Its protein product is CASRRTADREQYF.

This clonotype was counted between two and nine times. CDR3 nucleotide sequence: TGTGCCAGCAGTTTCGACGTCGGGACTGAAGCTTTCTTT. It specifies CASSFDVGTEAFF. V usage is TRBV27 and J usage is TRBJ1-1, with D hard to call. CDR1 MNHEY and CDR2 SMNVEV come from the germline V gene (reference sequence). V was trimmed by 3 bases and J by 5 bases, leaving 10 bases between them. The CDR3 totals 13 residues.

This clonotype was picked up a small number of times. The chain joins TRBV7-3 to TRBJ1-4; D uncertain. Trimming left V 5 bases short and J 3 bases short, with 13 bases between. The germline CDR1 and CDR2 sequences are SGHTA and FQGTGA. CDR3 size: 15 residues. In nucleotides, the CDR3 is TGTGCCAGCAGCCCTGGGATCACCTCTAATGAAAAACTGTTTTTT. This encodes CASSPGITSNEKLFF.

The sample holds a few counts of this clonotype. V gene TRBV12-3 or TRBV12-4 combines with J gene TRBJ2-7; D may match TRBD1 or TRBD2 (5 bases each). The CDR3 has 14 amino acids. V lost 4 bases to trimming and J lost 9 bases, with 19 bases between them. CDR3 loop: CASSSTAEPAGQYV. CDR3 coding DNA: TGTGCCAGCAGTTCGACAGCGGAACCCGCTGGGCAGTACGTC.

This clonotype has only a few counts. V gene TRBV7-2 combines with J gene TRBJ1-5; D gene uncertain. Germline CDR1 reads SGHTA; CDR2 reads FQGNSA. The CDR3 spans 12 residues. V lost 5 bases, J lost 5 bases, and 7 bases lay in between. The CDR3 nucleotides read TGTGCCAGCAGCCTAGATTATCAGCCCCAGCATTTT. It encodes CASSLDYQPQHF.

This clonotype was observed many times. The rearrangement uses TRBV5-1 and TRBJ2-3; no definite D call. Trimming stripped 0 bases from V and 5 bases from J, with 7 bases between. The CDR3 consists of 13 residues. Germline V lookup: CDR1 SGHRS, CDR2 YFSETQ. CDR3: CASSLEGGDTQYF. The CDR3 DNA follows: TGCGCCAGCAGCTTGGAGGGCGGAGATACGCAGTATTTT. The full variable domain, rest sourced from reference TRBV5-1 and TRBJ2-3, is KAGVTQTPRYLIKTRGQQVTLSCSPISGHRSVSWYQQTPGQGLQFLFEYFSETQRNKGNFPGRFSGRQFSNSRSEMNVSTLELGDSALYLCASSLEGGDTQYFGPGTRLTVL.

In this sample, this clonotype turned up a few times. Written as DNA, the CDR3 is TGTGCCAGCAGTTCACAGGGGGGTCCTGGAAACACCATATATTTT. Translation gives CASSSQGGPGNTIYF. This chain connects TRBV6-5 to TRBJ1-3, with 8 bases identical to TRBD1. Losses at the gene ends were 4 bases for V and 2 bases for J; bases not matched to a gene: 4. CDR1 and CDR2 from the germline V gene are MNHEY and SVGAGI. The CDR3 consists of 15 residues.

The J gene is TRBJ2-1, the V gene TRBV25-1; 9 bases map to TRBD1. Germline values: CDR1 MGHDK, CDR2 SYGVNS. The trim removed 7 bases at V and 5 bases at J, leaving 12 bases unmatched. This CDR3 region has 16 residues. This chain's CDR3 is CASILRGQGGNNEQFF. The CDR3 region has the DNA TGTGCCAGCATACTTCGGGGACAGGGAGGGAACAATGAGCAGTTCTTC. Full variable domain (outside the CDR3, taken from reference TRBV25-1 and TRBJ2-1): EADIYQTPRYLVIGTGKKITLECSQTMGHDKMYWYQQDPGMELHLIHYSYGVNSTEKGDLSSESTVSRIRTEHFPLTLESARPSHTSQYLCASILRGQGGNNEQFFGPGTRLTVL.

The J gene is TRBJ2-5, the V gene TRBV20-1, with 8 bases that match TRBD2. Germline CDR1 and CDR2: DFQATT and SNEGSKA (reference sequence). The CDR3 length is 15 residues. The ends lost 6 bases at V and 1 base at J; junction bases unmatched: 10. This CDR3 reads CSARVASGGQETQYF. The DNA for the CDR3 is TGCAGTGCCAGGGTGGCGAGCGGGGGCCAAGAGACCCAGTACTTC.

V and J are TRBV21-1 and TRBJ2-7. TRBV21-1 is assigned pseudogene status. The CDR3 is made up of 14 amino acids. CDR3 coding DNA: TGTGCCAGCACCGTGTCGGATAGCTCCTACGAGCAGTACTTC. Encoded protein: CASTVSDSSYEQYF.

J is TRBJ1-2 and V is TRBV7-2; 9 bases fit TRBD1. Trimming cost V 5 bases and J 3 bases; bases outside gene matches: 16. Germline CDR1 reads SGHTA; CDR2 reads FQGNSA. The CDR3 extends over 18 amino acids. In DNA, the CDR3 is TGTGCCAGCAGCCGGGGGGGGACAGGGATTTCGGTTGACTATGGCTACACCTTC. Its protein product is CASSRGGTGISVDYGYTF.

DNA of the CDR3: TGTGCCAGCAGCCTCCGATGGGATGCTTTCTTT. Its protein product is CASSLRWDAFF. The chain links TRBV5-8 to TRBJ1-1; D is unresolved. This CDR3 spans 11 amino acids. Germline V gene sequence: CDR1 SGHTS, CDR2 YDEGEE. Trimming took 4 bases from V and 11 from J, leaving 12 bases between them.

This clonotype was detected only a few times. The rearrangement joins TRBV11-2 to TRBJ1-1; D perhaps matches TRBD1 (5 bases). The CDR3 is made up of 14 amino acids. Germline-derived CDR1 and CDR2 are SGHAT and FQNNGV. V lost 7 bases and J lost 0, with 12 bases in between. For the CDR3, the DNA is TGTGCCAGCACCATTGACAGTTTGAACACTGAAGCTTTCTTT. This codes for CASTIDSLNTEAFF.

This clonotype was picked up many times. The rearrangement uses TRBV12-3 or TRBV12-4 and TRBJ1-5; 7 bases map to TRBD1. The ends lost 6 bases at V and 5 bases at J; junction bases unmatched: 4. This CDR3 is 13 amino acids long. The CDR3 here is CASRGDSYQPQHF. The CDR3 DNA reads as TGTGCCAGCAGAGGGGACAGCTATCAGCCCCAGCATTTT.

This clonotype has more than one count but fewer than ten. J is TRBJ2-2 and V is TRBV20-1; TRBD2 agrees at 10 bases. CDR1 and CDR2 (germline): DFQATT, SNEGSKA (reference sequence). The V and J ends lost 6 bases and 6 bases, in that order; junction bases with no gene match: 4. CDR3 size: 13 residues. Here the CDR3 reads CSAPGLASGELFF. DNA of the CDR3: TGCAGTGCCCCGGGACTAGCGTCCGGGGAGCTGTTTTTT.

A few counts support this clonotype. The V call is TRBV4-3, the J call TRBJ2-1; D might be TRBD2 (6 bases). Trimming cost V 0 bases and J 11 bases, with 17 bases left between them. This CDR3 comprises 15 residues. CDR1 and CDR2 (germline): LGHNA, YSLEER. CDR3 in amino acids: CASSQDGPGGRKQFF. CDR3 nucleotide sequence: TGCGCCAGCAGCCAAGATGGTCCTGGGGGGAGGAAGCAGTTCTTC.

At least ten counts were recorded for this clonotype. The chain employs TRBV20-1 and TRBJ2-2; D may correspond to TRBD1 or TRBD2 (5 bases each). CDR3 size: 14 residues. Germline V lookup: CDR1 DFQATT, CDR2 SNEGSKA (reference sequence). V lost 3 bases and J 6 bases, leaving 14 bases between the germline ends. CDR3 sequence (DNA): TGCAGTGCTAGTCTGGGGGTCGTGTCCGGGGAGCTGTTTTTT. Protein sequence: CSASLGVVSGELFF.

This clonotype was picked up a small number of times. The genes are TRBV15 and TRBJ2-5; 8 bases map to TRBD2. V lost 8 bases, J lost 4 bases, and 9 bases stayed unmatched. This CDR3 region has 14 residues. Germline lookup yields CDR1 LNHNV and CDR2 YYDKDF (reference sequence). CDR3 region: CATWSGGAGETQYF. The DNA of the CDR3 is TGTGCCACCTGGTCCGGGGGGGCGGGAGAGACCCAGTACTTC.

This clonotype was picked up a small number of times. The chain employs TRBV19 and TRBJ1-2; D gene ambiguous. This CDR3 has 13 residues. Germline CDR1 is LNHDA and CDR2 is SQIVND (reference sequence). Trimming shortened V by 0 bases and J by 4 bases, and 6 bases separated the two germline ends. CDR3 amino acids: CASSIDHGYGYTF. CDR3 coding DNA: TGTGCCAGTAGTATAGATCACGGCTATGGCTACACCTTC. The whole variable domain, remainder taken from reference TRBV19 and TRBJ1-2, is DGGITQSPKYLFRKEGQNVTLSCEQNLNHDAMYWYRQDPGQGLRLIYYSQIVNDFQKGDIAEGYSVSREKKESFPLTVTSAQKNPTAFYLCASSIDHGYGYTFGSGTRLTVV.

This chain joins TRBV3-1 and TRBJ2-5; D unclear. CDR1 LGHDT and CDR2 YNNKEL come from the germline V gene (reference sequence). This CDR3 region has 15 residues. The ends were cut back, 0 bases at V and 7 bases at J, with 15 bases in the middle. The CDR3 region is CASSQDPTHRGTQYF. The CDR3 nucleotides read TGTGCCAGCAGCCAAGACCCCACGCATCGAGGGACCCAGTACTTC.

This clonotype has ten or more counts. CDR3: CAIPGPGSEKLFF. The CDR3 DNA follows: TGTGCCATACCGGGACCCGGGAGTGAAAAACTGTTTTTT. This chain joins TRBV21-1 and TRBJ1-4; no check of the table's D call, TRBD1, against the DNA was made. TRBV21-1 is a known pseudogene. The CDR3 length is 13 residues.

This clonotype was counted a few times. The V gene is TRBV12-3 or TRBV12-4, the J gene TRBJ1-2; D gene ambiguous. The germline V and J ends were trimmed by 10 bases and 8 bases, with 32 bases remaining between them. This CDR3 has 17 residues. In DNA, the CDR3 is TGTGCCACGTACAACTTCGGACGCTCTAAGATAATGGTGGGCTACACCTTC. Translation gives CATYNFGRSKIMVGYTF.

The CDR3 here is CASSQDFLGGVGELFF. The CDR3 DNA reads as TGCGCCAGCAGCCAAGACTTCTTGGGAGGTGTCGGGGAGCTGTTTTTT. The V and J genes are TRBV4-3 and TRBJ2-2, with D possibly TRBD2 on 6 matching bases. Germline lookup yields CDR1 LGHNA and CDR2 YSLEER. This CDR3 has 16 amino acids. V dropped 0 bases and J dropped 7 bases, with 15 bases sitting between them.